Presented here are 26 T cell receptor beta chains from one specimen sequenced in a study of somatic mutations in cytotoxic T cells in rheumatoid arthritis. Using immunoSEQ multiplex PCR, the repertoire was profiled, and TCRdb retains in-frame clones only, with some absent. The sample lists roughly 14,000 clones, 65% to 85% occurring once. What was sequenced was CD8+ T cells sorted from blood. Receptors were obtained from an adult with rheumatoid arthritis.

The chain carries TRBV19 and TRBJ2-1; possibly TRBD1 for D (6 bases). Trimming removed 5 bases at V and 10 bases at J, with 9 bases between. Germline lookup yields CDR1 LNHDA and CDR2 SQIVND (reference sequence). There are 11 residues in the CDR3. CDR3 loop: CASSQGYEQFF. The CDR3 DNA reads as TGTGCCAGTAGTCAGGGGTACGAGCAGTTCTTC. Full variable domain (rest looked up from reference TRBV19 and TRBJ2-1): DGGITQSPKYLFRKEGQNVTLSCEQNLNHDAMYWYRQDPGQGLRLIYYSQIVNDFQKGDIAEGYSVSREKKESFPLTVTSAQKNPTAFYLCASSQGYEQFFGPGTRLTVL.

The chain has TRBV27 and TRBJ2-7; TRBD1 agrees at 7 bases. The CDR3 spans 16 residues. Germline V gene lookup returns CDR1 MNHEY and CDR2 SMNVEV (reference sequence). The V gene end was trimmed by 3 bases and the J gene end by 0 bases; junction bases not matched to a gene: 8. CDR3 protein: CASSFGVGDSSYEQYF. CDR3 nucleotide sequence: TGTGCCAGCAGTTTTGGGGTGGGGGACAGCTCCTACGAGCAGTACTTC.

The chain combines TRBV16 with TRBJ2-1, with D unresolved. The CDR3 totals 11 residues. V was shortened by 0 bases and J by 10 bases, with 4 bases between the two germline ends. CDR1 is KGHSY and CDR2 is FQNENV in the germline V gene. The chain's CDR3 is CASSQSGEQFF. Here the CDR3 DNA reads TGTGCCAGCAGCCAATCGGGGGAGCAGTTCTTC.

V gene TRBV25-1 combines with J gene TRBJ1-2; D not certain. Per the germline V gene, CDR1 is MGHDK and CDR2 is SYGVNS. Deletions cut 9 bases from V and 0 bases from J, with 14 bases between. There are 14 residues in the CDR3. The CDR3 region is CARRPEEANYGYTF. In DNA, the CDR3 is TGTGCCAGAAGACCAGAAGAAGCTAACTATGGCTACACCTTC.

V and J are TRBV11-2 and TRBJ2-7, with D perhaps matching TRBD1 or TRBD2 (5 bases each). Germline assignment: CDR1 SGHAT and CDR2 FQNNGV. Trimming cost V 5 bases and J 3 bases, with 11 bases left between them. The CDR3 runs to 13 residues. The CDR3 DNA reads TGTGCCAGCAGCCAGGGACGGTTCTACGAGCAGTACTTC. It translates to CASSQGRFYEQYF.

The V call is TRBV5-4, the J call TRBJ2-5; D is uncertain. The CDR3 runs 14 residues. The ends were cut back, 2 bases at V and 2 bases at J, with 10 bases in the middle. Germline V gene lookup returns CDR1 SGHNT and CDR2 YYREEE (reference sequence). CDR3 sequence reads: CASSFQTAQETQYF. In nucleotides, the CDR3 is TGTGCCAGCAGCTTCCAAACAGCACAAGAGACCCAGTACTTC. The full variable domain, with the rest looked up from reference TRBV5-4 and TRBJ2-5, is ETGVTQSPTHLIKTRGQQVTLRCSSQSGHNTVSWYQQALGQGPQFIFQYYREEENGRGNFPPRFSGLQFPNYSSELNVNALELDDSALYLCASSFQTAQETQYFGPGTRLLVL.

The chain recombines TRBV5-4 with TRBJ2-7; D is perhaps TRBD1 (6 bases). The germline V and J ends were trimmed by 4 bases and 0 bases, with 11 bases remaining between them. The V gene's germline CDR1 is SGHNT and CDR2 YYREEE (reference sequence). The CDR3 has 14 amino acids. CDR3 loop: CASSRQDSSYEQYF. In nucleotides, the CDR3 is TGTGCCAGCAGCAGACAGGACAGCTCCTACGAGCAGTACTTC.

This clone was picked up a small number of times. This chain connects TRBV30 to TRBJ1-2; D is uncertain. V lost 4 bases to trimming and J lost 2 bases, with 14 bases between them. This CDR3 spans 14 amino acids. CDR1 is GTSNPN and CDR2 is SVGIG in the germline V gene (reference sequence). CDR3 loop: CAWIPAGYNYGYTF. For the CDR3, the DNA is TGTGCCTGGATACCGGCGGGGTACAACTATGGCTACACCTTC.

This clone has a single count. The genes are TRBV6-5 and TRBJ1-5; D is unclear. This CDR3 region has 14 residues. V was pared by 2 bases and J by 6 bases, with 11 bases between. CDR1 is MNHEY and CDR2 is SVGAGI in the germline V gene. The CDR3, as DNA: TGTGCCAGCAGTTACATGGGCCCGACTCAGCCCCAGCATTTT. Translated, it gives CASSYMGPTQPQHF.

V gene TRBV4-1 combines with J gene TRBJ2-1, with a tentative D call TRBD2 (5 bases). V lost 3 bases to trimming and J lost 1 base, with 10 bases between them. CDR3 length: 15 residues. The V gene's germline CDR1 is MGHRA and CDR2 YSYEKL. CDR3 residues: CASSQTTTSYNEQFF. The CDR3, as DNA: TGCGCCAGCAGCCAGACTACCACTTCCTACAATGAGCAGTTCTTC.

The CDR3 DNA follows: TGTGCCAGCAGCGAATCTGTCCGCGGGATAACCAATGAGCAGTTCTTC. Protein: CASSESVRGITNEQFF. This rearrangement joins TRBV6-6 to TRBJ2-1; the D gene is possibly TRBD2 (6 bases). V was clipped by 6 bases and J by 6 bases, with 21 bases between them. CDR1 is MNHNY and CDR2 is SVGAGI in the germline V gene (reference sequence). This CDR3 comprises 16 residues.

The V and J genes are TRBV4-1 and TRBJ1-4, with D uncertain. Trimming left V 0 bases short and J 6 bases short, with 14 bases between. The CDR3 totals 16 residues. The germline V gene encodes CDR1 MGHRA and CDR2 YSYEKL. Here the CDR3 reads CASSQDPSGYDEKLFF. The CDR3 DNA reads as TGCGCCAGCAGCCAAGACCCCTCGGGTTATGATGAAAAACTGTTTTTT.

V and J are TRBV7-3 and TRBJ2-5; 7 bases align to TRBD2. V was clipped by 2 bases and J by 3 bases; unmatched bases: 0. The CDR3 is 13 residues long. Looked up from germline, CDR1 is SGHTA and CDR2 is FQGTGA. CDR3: CASSLGGEETQYF. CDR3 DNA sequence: TGTGCCAGCAGCTTAGGGGGGGAAGAGACCCAGTACTTC.

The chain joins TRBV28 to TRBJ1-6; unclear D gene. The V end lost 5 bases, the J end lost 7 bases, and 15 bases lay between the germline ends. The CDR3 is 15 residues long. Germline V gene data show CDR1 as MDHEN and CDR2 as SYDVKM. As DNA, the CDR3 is TGTGCCAGCAGTCAAAAGGGTTCTGGGAATTCACCCCTCCACTTT. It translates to CASSQKGSGNSPLHF.

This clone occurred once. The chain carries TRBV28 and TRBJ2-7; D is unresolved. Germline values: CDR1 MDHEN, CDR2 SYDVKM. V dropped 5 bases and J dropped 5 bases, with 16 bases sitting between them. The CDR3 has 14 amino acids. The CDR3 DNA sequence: TGTGCCAGCAGTCCCGCCGTTTTTGGCCACGAGCAGTACTTC. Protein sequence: CASSPAVFGHEQYF.

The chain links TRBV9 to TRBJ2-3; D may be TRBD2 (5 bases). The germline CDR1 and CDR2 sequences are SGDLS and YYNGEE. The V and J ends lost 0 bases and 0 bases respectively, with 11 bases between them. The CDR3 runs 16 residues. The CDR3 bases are TGTGCCAGCAGCGTAGGGGCGGGTTCTAGCACAGATACGCAGTATTTT. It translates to CASSVGAGSSTDTQYF.

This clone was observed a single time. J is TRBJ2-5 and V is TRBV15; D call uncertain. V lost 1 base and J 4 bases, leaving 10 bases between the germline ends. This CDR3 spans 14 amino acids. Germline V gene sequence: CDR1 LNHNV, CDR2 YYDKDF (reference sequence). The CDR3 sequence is CATSRAGTGETQYF. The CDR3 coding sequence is TGTGCCACCAGCAGAGCCGGCACTGGAGAGACCCAGTACTTC.

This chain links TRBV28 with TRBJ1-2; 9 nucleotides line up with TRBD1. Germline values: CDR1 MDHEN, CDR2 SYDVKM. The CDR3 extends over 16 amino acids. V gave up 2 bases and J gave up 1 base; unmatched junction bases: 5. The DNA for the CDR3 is TGTGCCAGCAGTTTAGAAGGGACAGGGTATAACTATGGCTACACCTTC. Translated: CASSLEGTGYNYGYTF.

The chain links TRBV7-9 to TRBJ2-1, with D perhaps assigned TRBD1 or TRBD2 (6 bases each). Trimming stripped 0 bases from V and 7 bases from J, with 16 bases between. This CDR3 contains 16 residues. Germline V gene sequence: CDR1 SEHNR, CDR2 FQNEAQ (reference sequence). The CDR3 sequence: CASSLAPGGANNEQFF. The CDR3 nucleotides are TGTGCCAGCAGCTTAGCCCCCGGGGGCGCGAATAATGAGCAGTTCTTC.

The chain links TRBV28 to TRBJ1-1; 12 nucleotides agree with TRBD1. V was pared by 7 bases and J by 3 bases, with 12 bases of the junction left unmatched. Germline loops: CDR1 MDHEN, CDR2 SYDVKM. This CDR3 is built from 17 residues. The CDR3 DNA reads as TGTGCCAGCACCATTTGGGGGACAGGGGGCGTCTACACTGAAGCTTTCTTT. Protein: CASTIWGTGGVYTEAFF.

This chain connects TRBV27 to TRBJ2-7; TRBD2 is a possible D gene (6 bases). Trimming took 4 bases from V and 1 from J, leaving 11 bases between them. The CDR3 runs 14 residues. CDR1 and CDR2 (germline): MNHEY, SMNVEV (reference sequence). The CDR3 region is CASSYGSGSYEQYF. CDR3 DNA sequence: TGTGCCAGCAGTTATGGGAGCGGGTCCTACGAGCAGTACTTC.

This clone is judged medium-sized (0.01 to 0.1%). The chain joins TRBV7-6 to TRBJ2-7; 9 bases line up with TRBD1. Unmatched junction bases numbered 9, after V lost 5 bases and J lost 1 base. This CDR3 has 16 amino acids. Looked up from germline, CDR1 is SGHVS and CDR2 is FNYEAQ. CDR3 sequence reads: CASSPQGAGVSYEQYF. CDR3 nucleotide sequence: TGTGCCAGCAGCCCACAGGGGGCCGGGGTTTCCTACGAGCAGTACTTC.

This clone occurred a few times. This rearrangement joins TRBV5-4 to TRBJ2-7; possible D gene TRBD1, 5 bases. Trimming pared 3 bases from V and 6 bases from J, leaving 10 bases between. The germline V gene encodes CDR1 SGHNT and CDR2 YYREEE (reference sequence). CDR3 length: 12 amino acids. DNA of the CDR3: TGTGCCAGCAGCTGGGGCTCCGGCGAGCAGTACTTC. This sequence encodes CASSWGSGEQYF.

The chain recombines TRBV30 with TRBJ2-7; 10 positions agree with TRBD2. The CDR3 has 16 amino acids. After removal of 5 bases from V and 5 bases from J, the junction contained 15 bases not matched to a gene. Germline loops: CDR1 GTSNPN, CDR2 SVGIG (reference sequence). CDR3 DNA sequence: TGTGCCTGGGTTTATAGCGGGAGGATCGGCACCAACGAGCAGTACTTC. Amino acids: CAWVYSGRIGTNEQYF.

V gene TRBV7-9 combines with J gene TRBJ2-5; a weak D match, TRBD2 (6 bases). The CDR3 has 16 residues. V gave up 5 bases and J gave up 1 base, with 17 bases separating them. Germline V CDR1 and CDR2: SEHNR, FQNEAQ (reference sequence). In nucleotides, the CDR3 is TGTGCCAGCAGCAATCCACAGAGGAGGGCCCAAGAGACCCAGTACTTC. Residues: CASSNPQRRAQETQYF.

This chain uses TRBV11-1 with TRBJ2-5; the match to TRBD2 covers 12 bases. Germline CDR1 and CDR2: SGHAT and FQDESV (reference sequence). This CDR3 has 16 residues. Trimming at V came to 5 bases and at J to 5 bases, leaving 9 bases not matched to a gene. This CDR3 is CASSGRTSGIRETQYF. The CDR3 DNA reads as TGTGCCAGCAGCGGTCGGACTAGCGGGATCAGGGAGACCCAGTACTTC.